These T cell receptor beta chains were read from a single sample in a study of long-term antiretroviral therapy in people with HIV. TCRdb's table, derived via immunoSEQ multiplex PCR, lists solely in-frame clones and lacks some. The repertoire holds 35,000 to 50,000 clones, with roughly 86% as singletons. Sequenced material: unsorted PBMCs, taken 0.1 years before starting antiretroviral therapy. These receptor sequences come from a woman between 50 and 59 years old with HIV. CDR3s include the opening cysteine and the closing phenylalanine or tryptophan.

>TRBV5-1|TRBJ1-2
CASSLALGLYGYTF
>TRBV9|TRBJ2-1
CASSEGVGDNEQFF
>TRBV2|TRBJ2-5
CASRAGTGRQETQYF
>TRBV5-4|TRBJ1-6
CASSPRPTGVLSYNSPLHF
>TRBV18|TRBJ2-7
CASSPFGPQGHEQYF
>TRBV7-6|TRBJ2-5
CASSLPGLLSAQYF
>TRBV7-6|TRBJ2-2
CASSLSGGRNTGELFF
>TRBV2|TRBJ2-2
CASSAGRTGELFF
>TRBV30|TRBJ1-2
CAWSGVYGYTF
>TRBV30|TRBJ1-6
CAWSRRGFNSPLHF
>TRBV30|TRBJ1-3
CAWSLPGGSGNTIYF
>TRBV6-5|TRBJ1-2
CASRRDLSYGYTF
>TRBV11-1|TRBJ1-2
CASSLGQVEMDGYTF
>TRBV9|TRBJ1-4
CASSRDSNEKLFF
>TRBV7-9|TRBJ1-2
CASSLAAGSGYTF
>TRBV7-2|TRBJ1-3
CASSQGISGNTIYF
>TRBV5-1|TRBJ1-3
CASSSTGPSEGNTIYF
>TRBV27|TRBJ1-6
CASIPTVGNSPLHF
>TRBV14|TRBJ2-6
CASSQGGAGANVLTF
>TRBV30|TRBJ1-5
CAWSRDSNNQPQHF
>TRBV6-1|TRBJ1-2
CASSADRSMPSYTF
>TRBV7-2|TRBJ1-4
CASSLGRQGAFNEKLFF
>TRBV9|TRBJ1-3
CASSVESGGGGLSGNTIYF
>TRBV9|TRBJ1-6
CASSVEGSRRDSPLHF
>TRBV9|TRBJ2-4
CASSVGGQGRNIQYF
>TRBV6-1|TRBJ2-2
CASSVGTARTGELFF
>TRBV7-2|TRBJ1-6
CASSSLSSNSPLHF
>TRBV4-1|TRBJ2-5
CASSRGSGAEETQYF
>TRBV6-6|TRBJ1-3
CASSSRTPGSGNTIYF